One TCR gamma chain is described in this entry. V was clipped by 0 bases and J by 5 bases; unmatched bases: 3. CDR3 length: 14 residues. Germline CDR1 is VENAVY and CDR2 is YDSYNSRV. This sample was taken from a study of gamma-delta chains in newborns, infants, children. TCRdb called clones anew from the reads with CATT. The table lists under 1,400 gamma-chain clones, around two fifths of them singletons. This chain joins TRGV8 and TRGJP1. The J gene is absent in TCRdb and was assigned here via DNA matching to germline. This TCR derives from a child who was a newborn, infant or young child, either healthy, febrile or measles-vaccinated (not recorded which). Sample: blood. The CDR3 loop is CATWDRQTGWFKIF. The CDR3, as DNA: TGTGCCACCTGGGATAGGCAGACTGGTTGGTTCAAGATATTT.